This T cell receptor (beta chain) was sequenced in a study of CD8+CD57+ T cells in acquired aplastic anemia. General study results and limits: CD8+ Simpson's diversity did not differ significantly between patients and controls. Between patients and controls, twenty-nine CD8+ CDR3 sequences were found in common.

It was genomic DNA that served as the template for profiling TCR beta VDJ and CDR3. TCRdb fed the reads into MiXCR, producing one record per CDR3 protein. The sample contains approximately 130,000 distinct CDR3 sequences, 55% to 60% of which appear only once. Patients selected for sequencing had displayed CD8+CD57+ cell expansion by flow cytometry. Severe acquired aplastic anemia affected all patients. The germline V gene has CDR1 LNHDA and CDR2 SQIVND (reference sequence). The CDR3 consists of 11 residues. V was pared by 11 bases and J by 9 bases, with 14 bases between. On this clonotype itself: Its specificity is not known.

J is TRBJ2-1 and V is TRBV19, with a tentative D call TRBD2 (7 bases). This TCR derives from a human donor with aplastic anemia. Material for sequencing was sorted CD4+, CD8+, or CD8+CD57+ T cells (not recorded which) from PBMCs. The CDR3: CAGNGGREQFF. The CDR3 bases are TGTGCCGGTAACGGGGGGCGTGAGCAGTTCTTC.